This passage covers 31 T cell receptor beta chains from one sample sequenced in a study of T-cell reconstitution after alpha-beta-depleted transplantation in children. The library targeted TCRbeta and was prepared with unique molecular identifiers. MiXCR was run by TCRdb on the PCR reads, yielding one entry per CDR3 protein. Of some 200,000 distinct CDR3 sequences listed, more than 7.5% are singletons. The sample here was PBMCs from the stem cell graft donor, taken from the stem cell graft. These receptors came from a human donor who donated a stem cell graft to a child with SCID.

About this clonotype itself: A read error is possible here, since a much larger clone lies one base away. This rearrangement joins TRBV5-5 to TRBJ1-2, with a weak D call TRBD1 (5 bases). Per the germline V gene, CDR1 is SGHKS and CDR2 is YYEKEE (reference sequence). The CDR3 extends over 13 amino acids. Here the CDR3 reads CASSPDINYGDTF. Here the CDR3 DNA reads TGTGCCAGCAGCCCGGACATAAACTATGGCGACACCTTC.

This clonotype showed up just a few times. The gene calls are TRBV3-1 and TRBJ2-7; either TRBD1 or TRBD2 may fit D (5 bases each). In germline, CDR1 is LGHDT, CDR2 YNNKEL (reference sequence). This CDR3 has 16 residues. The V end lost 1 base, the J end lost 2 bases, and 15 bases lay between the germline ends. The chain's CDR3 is CASSQVRPGLPYEQYF. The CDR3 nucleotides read TGTGCCAGCAGCCAAGTTAGGCCGGGGCTCCCCTACGAGCAGTACTTC.

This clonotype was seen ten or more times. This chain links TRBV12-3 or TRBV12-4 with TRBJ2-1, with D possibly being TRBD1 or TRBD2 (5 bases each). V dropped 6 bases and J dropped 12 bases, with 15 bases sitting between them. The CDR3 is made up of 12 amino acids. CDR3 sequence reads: CASSRDPSMQFF. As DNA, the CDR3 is TGTGCCAGCAGCAGGGACCCCTCAATGCAGTTCTTC.

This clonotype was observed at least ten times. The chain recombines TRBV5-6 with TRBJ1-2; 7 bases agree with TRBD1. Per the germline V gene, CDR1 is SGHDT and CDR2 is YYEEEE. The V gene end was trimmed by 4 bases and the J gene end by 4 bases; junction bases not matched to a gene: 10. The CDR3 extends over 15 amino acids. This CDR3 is CASSPRTGGSYGYTF. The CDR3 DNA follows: TGTGCCAGCAGCCCCCGGACAGGCGGGAGCTATGGCTACACCTTC.

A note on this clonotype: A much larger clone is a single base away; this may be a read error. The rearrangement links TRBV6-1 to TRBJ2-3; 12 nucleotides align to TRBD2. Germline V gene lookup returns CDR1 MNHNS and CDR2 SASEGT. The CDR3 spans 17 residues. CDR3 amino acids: CASNQLAGGPKADTQNF. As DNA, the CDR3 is TGTGCCAGCAATCAACTAGCGGGGGGCCCTAAGGCAGATACGCAGAATTTT.

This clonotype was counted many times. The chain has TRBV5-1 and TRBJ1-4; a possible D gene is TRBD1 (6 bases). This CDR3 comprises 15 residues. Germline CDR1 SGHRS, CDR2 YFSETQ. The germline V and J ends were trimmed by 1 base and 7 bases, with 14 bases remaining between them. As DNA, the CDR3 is TGCGCCAGCAGCTTGATGGGGCAGGGGACTGAAAAACTGTTTTTT. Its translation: CASSLMGQGTEKLFF.

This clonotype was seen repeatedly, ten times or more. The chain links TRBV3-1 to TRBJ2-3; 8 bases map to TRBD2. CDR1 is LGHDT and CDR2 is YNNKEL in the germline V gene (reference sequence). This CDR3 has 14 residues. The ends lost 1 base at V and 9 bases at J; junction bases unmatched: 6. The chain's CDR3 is CASSQAFTSGTQYF. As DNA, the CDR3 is TGTGCCAGCAGCCAAGCCTTCACTAGCGGAACGCAGTATTTT.

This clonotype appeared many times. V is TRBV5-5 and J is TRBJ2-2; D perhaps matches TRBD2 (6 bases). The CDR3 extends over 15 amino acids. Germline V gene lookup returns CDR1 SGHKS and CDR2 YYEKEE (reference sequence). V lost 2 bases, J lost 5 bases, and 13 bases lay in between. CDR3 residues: CASSFGGWRTGELFF. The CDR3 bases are TGTGCCAGCAGCTTCGGGGGTTGGAGAACCGGGGAGCTGTTTTTT.

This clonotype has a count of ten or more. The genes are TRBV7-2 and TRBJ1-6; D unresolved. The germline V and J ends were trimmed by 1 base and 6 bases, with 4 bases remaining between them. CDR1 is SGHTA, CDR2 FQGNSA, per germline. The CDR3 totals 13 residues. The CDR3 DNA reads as TGTGCCAGCAGCTTAGTGACTAATTCACCCCTCCACTTT. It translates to CASSLVTNSPLHF. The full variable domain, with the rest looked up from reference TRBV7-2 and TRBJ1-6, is GAGVSQSPSNKVTEKGKDVELRCDPISGHTALYWYRQSLGQGLEFLIYFQGNSAPDKSGLPSDRFSAERTGGSVSTLTIQRTQQEDSAVYLCASSLVTNSPLHFGNGTRLTVT.

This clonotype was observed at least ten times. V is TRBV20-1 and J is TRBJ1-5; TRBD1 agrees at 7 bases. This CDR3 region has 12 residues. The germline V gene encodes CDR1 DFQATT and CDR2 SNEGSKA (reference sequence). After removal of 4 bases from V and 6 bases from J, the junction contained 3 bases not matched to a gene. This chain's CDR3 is CSATPGGQPQHF. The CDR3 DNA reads TGCAGTGCTACACCAGGGGGTCAGCCCCAGCATTTT.

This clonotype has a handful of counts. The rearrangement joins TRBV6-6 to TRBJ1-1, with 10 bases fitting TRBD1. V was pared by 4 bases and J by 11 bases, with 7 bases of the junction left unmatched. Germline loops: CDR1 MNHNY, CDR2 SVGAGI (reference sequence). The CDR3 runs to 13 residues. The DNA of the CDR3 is TGTGCCAGCAGTTCCGGGGACAGGGGTTGGGCTTTCTTT. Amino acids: CASSSGDRGWAFF.

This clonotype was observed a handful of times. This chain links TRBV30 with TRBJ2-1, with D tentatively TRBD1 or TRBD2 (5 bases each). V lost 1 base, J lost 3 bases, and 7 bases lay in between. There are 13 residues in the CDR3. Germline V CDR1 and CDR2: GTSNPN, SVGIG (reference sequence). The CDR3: CAWSGGDYNEQFF. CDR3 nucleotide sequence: TGTGCCTGGAGTGGAGGGGACTACAATGAGCAGTTCTTC.

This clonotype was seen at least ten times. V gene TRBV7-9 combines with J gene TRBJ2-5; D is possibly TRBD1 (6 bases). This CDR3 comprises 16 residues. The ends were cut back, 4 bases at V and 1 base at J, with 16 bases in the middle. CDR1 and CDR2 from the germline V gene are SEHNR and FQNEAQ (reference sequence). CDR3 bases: TGTGCCAGCAGCTGGATCTCCCAAGGGGGCCAAGAGACCCAGTACTTC. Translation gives CASSWISQGGQETQYF.

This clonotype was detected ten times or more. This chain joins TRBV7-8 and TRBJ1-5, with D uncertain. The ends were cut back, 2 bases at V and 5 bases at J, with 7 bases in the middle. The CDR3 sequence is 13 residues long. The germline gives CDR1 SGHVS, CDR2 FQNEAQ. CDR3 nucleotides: TGTGCCAGCAGCTTAAGTAGGGATCAGCCCCAGCATTTT. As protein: CASSLSRDQPQHF.

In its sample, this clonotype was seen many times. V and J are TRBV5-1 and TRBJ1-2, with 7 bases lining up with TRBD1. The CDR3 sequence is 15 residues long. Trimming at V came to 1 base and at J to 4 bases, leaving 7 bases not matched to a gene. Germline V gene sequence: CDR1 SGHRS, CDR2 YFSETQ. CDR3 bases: TGCGCCAGCAGCTTGTCAGACAGGGACTTCTATGGCTACACCTTC. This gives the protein CASSLSDRDFYGYTF.

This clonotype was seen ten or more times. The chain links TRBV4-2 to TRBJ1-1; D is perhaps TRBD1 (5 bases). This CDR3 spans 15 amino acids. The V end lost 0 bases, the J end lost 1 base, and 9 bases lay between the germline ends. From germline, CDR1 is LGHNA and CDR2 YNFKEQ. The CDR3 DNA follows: TGTGCCAGCAGCCAAGAATGGGGGGGGAACACTGAAGCTTTCTTT. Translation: CASSQEWGGNTEAFF.

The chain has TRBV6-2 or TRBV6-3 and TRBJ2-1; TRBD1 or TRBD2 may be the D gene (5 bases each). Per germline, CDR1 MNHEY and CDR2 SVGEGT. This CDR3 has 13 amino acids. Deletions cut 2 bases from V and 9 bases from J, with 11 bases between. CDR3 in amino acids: CASSYPGQGEQFF. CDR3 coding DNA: TGTGCCAGCAGTTACCCGGGGCAGGGTGAGCAGTTCTTC.

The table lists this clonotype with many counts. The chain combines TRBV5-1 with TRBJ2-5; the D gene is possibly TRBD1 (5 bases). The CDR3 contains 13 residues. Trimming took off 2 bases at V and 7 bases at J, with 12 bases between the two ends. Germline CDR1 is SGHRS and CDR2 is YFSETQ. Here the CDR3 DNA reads TGCGCCAGCAGCTTCTCAGGGTTTCTGACCCAGTACTTC. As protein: CASSFSGFLTQYF.

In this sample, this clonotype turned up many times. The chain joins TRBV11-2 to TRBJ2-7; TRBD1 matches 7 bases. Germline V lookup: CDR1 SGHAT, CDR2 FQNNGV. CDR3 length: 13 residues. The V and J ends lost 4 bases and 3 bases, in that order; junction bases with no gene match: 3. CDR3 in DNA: TGTGCCAGCAGCTGGGCAGGGGGCTACGAGCAGTACTTC. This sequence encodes CASSWAGGYEQYF. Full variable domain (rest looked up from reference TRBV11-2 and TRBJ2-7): EAGVAQSPRYKIIEKRQSVAFWCNPISGHATLYWYQQILGQGPKLLIQFQNNGVVDDSQLPKDRFSAERLKGVDSTLKIQPAKLEDSAVYLCASSWAGGYEQYFGPGTRLTVT.

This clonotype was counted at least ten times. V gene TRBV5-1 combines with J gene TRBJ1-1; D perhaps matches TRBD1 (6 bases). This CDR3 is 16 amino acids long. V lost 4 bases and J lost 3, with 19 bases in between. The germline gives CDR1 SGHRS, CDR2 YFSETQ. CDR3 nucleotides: TGCGCCAGCAGCCCCATCCCCCAGGGGTTGGACACTGAAGCTTTCTTT. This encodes CASSPIPQGLDTEAFF.

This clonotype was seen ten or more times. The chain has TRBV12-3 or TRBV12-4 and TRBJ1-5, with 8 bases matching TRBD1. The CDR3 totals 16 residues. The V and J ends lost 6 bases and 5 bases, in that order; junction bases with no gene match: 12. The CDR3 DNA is TGTGCCAGCAGCTGGTATCGGACAGGGCCGGATCAGCCCCAGCATTTT. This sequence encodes CASSWYRTGPDQPQHF.

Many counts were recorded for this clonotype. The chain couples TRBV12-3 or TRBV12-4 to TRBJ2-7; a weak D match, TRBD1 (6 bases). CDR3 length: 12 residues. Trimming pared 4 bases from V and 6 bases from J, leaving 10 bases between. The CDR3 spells CASSWGPGEQYF. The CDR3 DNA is TGTGCCAGCAGTTGGGGGCCGGGCGAGCAGTACTTC.

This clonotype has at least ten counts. CDR3 nucleotides: TGTGCCAGCAGCTCCGCTCTAGCCAAAAACATTCAGTACTTC. It codes for CASSSALAKNIQYF. The chain couples TRBV13 to TRBJ2-4; D gene ambiguous. CDR3 length: 14 residues. With 4 bases removed from V and 0 bases from J, the gap between germline ends came to 7 bases. Germline values: CDR1 PRHDT, CDR2 FYEKMQ (reference sequence).

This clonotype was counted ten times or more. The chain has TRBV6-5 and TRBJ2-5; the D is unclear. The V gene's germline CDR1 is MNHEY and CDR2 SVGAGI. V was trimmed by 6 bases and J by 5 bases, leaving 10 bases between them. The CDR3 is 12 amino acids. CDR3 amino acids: CASSRPEETQYF. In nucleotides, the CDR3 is TGTGCCAGCAGCCGGCCGGAGGAGACCCAGTACTTC.

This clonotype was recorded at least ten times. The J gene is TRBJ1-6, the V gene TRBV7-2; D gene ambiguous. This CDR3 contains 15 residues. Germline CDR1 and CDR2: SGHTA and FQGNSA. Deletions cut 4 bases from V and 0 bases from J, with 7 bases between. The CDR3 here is CASSSRSSYNSPLHF. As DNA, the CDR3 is TGTGCCAGCAGCTCGAGGAGCTCCTATAATTCACCCCTCCACTTT.

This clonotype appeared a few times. CDR3 bases: TGCGCCAGCAGCCTCCAGGGGGGGGGGATCTATGGCTACACCTTC. As protein: CASSLQGGGIYGYTF. The V call is TRBV4-1, the J call TRBJ1-2; 7 bases agree with TRBD1. Trimming removed 4 bases from V and 4 bases from J; junction bases left unmatched: 9. The CDR3 is made up of 15 amino acids. The germline gives CDR1 MGHRA, CDR2 YSYEKL.

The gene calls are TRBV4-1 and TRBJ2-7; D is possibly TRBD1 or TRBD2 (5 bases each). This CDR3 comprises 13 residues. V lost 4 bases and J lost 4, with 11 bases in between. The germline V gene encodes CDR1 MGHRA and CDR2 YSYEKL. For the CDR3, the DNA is TGCGCCAGCAGCCGCGGCAGGGAGTACGAGCAGTACTTC. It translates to CASSRGREYEQYF.

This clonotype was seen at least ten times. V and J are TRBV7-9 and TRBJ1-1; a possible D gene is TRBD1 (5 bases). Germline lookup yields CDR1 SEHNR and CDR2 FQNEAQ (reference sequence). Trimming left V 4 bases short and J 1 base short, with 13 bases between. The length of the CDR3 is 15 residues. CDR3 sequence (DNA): TGTGCCAGCAGCTCCCGCGGAGGGGAGAACACTGAAGCTTTCTTT. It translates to CASSSRGGENTEAFF.

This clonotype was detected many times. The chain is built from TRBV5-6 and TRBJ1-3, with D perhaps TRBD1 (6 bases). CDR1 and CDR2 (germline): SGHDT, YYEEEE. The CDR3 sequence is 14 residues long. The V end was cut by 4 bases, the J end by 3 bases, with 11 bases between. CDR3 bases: TGTGCCAGCAGCCCACAGGGTTATGGAAACACCATATATTTT. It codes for CASSPQGYGNTIYF.

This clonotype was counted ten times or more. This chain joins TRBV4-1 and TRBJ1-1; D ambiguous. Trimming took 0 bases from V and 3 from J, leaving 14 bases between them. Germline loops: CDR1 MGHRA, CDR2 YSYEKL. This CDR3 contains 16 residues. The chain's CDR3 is CASSQESWPKDTEAFF. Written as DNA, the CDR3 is TGCGCCAGCAGCCAAGAATCCTGGCCGAAGGACACTGAAGCTTTCTTT.

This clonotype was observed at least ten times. CDR3: CSASPLAWNEQFF. As DNA, the CDR3 is TGCAGTGCTAGCCCACTAGCGTGGAATGAGCAGTTCTTC. This chain connects TRBV20-1 to TRBJ2-1, with 7 bases identical to TRBD2. The CDR3 is 13 residues long. V shed 3 bases and J 7 bases; nucleotides not matched to a gene: 6. From germline, CDR1 is DFQATT and CDR2 SNEGSKA (reference sequence).